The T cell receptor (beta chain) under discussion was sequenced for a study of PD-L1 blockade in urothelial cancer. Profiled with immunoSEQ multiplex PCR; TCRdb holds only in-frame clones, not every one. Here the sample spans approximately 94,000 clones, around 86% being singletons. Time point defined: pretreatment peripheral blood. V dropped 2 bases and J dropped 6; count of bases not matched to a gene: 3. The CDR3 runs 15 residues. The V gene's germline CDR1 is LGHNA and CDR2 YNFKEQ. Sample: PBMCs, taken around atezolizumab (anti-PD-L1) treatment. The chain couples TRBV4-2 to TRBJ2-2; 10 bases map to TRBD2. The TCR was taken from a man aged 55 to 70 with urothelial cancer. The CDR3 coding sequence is TGTGCCAGCAGCCAAAGTCTAGCGGGAGCCGGGGAGCTGTTTTTT. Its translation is CASSQSLAGAGELFF.